A selection of T cell receptor beta chains follows, all from one sample in a study of spatial heterogeneity in lung cancer. One entry per CDR3 protein, called by TCRdb with MiXCR from the 5' RACE reads. Counted here are several thousand distinct CDR3 sequences, roughly a sixth occurring once; the ten biggest clones make up more than 12%. The starting material was normal lung tissue next to the tumor, obtained at surgery. These receptors were collected from a male donor with early-stage non-small cell lung cancer. The CDR3 runs from the conserved cysteine through the conserved F or W. D genes are given only for firm matches. Rows give clone size only sometimes, using once, few, many, or a class for an expanded clone.

clone_size,j_call,d_call,v_call,cdr3_nt,cdr3_aa
many,TRBJ1-2,-,TRBV27,TGTGCCAGCAGTCCCGGGACCACCGACGGCTACACCTTC,CASSPGTTDGYTF
-,TRBJ2-2,TRBD2,TRBV5-1,TGCGCCAGCAGTCCGACGTCTAGCGGGTGGTCCGGGGAGCTGTTTTTT,CASSPTSSGWSGELFF
-,TRBJ2-3,TRBD2,TRBV4-2,TGTGCCAGCAGCCAACTCTCGGGCGGGGGGGCCGGTGATACGCAGTATTTT,CASSQLSGGGAGDTQYF
many,TRBJ1-1,TRBD1,TRBV7-3,TGTGCCAGCAGCTCGGACAGGGGGACTGAAGCTTTCTTT,CASSSDRGTEAFF
many,TRBJ1-5,TRBD1,TRBV28,TGTGCCAGCAGTGGCGGGGGCAGGGGGCCTCAGCCCCAGCATTTT,CASSGGGRGPQPQHF
-,TRBJ2-2,TRBD2,TRBV3-1,TGTGCCAACAGCCAAGGGGAGGGTAGCGGGGAGCTGTTTTTT,CANSQGEGSGELFF
medium-sized,TRBJ1-1,TRBD1,TRBV18,TGTGCCAGCTCACGGGACAGGGCAGTAGAGAACACTGAAGCTTTCTTT,CASSRDRAVENTEAFF
medium-sized,TRBJ2-1,TRBD2,TRBV9,TGTGCCAGCAGCGCCCCCGGCGGGAGCTACAATGAGCAGTTCTTC,CASSAPGGSYNEQFF
many,TRBJ1-5,TRBD1,TRBV20-1,TGCAGTGCTAGTCCGGGACAGGGGTGGAGGACCCAGCATTTT,CSASPGQGWRTQHF
-,TRBJ2-3,-,TRBV6-5,TGTGCCAGCCAGCCTCAGAGGGGGGTGGCAGATACGCAGTATTTT,CASQPQRGVADTQYF
many,TRBJ1-1,-,TRBV6-4,TGTGCCAGCAGTCGGGATGGACAGAACACTGAAGCTTTCTTT,CASSRDGQNTEAFF
-,TRBJ2-5,-,TRBV7-3,TGTGCCAGCAGCTTAGTGGGGTCTCCGGAGACCCAGTACTTC,CASSLVGSPETQYF
-,TRBJ2-2,-,TRBV15,TGTGCCACCAGCAGAGGAGGGCAGGCGGGCACCGGGGAGCTGTTTTTT,CATSRGGQAGTGELFF
-,TRBJ1-1,-,TRBV18,TGTGCCAGCTCACCACCGAAGGGGAACACTGAAGCTTTCTTT,CASSPPKGNTEAFF
few,TRBJ2-7,-,TRBV6-5,TGTGCCAGCAGTCCCTATCCCCGGGGCGAGCAGTACTTC,CASSPYPRGEQYF
medium-sized,TRBJ2-5,-,TRBV12-3/TRBV12-4,TGTGCCAGCTCCCTGGGGGAACTTCAATTAGAGACCCAGTACTTC,CASSLGELQLETQYF
many,TRBJ1-1,TRBD1,TRBV28,TGTGCCAGCAGCAACTCGGACAGGAAGAACACTGAAGCTTTCTTT,CASSNSDRKNTEAFF
-,TRBJ2-7,TRBD1,TRBV6-5,TGTGCCAGCAGTCGTACTGGGGGGACAGGGGACTACGAGCAGTACTTC,CASSRTGGTGDYEQYF
many,TRBJ2-7,TRBD1,TRBV6-6,TGTGCCAGCAGAAGTACAGGGGGCGGCTACGAGCAGTACTTC,CASRSTGGGYEQYF
medium-sized,TRBJ1-2,-,TRBV29-1,TGCAGCGTTGAGGCCGGACAGCGTAACTATGGCTACACCTTC,CSVEAGQRNYGYTF
-,TRBJ2-5,-,TRBV5-1,TGCGCCAGCAGCTTGGGGACAGCTCAAGAGACCCAGTACTTC,CASSLGTAQETQYF
-,TRBJ1-5,-,TRBV7-8,TGTGCCAGCAGCTTAGCTCAGGGAGATCAGCCCCAGCATTTT,CASSLAQGDQPQHF
medium-sized,TRBJ2-7,-,TRBV13,TGTGCCAGCAGCTTGACGGGGGCCTCCTACGAGCAGTACTTC,CASSLTGASYEQYF
-,TRBJ2-3,-,TRBV6-5,TGTGCCAGCAGTTACTCGGGCTCTAAAGAGGCGCAGTATTTT,CASSYSGSKEAQYF
-,TRBJ1-2,TRBD1,TRBV2,TGTGCCAGCAGTGACGTGGGACAGGGGGAAGTTGGCTACACCTTC,CASSDVGQGEVGYTF
-,TRBJ2-5,-,TRBV3-1,TGTGCCAGCAGACTTTCTAAGACAGCGGGAGAGACCCAGTACTTC,CASRLSKTAGETQYF
-,TRBJ2-7,TRBD1,TRBV7-6,TGTGCCAGCCGTTCTGGGACAGGGCCTGGGGAGCAGTACTTC,CASRSGTGPGEQYF
-,TRBJ1-5,TRBD1,TRBV2,TGTGCCAGCAGGGAGGGACAGCTTTATAATCAGCCCCAGCATTTT,CASREGQLYNQPQHF
-,TRBJ2-1,TRBD2,TRBV28,TGTGCCAGCAGCCTATCAGGACTAGCGGGGAACAATGAGCAGTTCTTC,CASSLSGLAGNNEQFF
-,TRBJ2-1,-,TRBV6-5,TGTGCCAGCAGTTACTCGCGGACCGTCTACAATGAGCAGTTCTTC,CASSYSRTVYNEQFF
few,TRBJ1-5,-,TRBV6-2/TRBV6-3,TGTGCCAGCGGGGTTGGCAATCAGCCCCAGCATTTT,CASGVGNQPQHF
few,TRBJ2-7,TRBD1,TRBV28,TGTGCCAGCAGTTCAGTGGGACAGTACGAGCAGTACTTC,CASSSVGQYEQYF
many,TRBJ1-5,TRBD1,TRBV20-1,TGCAGTGCTAGAGTAGGAAGGACAGGGGCGGAACAGCCCCAGCATTTT,CSARVGRTGAEQPQHF
many,TRBJ2-3,TRBD2,TRBV20-1,TGCAGTGCACTTATGCCGGGAGGGGGATATGGAGATACGCAGTATTTT,CSALMPGGGYGDTQYF
few,TRBJ2-1,-,TRBV5-1,TGCGCCAGCAGCTACACGAAGAGCTCCTACAATGAGCAGTTCTTC,CASSYTKSSYNEQFF